Listed below are T cell receptor beta chains from one sample, sequenced in a study of blood T cell repertoires in COVID-19. The method was immunoSEQ multiplex PCR; TCRdb's version includes in-frame clones alone and lacks a portion of them. The table shows nearly 60,000 clones, with around 89% occurring only once. Sequenced sample: peripheral blood. The origin of the receptors is a man between 60 and 75 years old with active COVID-19. Each CDR3 is given with its conserved first and last residue. A D gene is named only where the DNA matches it firmly. Part of the rows lack a size; the others show once, few, many or a class for expanded clones.

clone_size: NA
j_call: TRBJ2-7
d_call: TRBD2
cdr3_length: 13
v_call: TRBV19
cdr3_nt: TGTGCCAGTAATTTAGCGGGAGTATCCGAGCAGTACTTC
cdr3_aa: CASNLAGVSEQYF

clone_size: NA
j_call: TRBJ2-1
d_call: NA
cdr3_length: 15
v_call: TRBV11-2
cdr3_nt: TGTGCCAGCAGCTTAGAAGGCGGGGCCTACAATGAGCAGTTCTTC
cdr3_aa: CASSLEGGAYNEQFF

clone_size: once
j_call: TRBJ2-7
d_call: NA
cdr3_length: 14
v_call: TRBV15
cdr3_nt: TGTGCCACCAGCAGAGACAGGGTCTTAAAGGAGCAGTACTTC
cdr3_aa: CATSRDRVLKEQYF

clone_size: NA
j_call: TRBJ1-4
d_call: TRBD1
cdr3_length: 16
v_call: TRBV25-1
cdr3_nt: TGTGCCAGCAGTAACCGGGACAGGGGTCTTAATGAAAAACTGTTTTTT
cdr3_aa: CASSNRDRGLNEKLFF

clone_size: NA
j_call: TRBJ2-1
d_call: NA
cdr3_length: 12
v_call: TRBV10-2
cdr3_nt: TGCGCCAGCAGTGAACTAGCTCGTGAGCAGTTCTTC
cdr3_aa: CASSELAREQFF

clone_size: NA
j_call: TRBJ2-3
d_call: NA
cdr3_length: 13
v_call: TRBV18
cdr3_nt: TGTGCCAGCTCTCCTAGTATCGCAGATACGCAGTATTTT
cdr3_aa: CASSPSIADTQYF

clone_size: NA
j_call: TRBJ1-2
d_call: NA
cdr3_length: 13
v_call: TRBV3-1/TRBV3-2
cdr3_nt: TGTGCCAGCAGCCCCCTTCGGGACTATGGCTACACCTTC
cdr3_aa: CASSPLRDYGYTF

clone_size: NA
j_call: TRBJ2-1
d_call: NA
cdr3_length: 15
v_call: TRBV5-4
cdr3_nt: TGTGCCAGCGGCGCCCCCAGGGCAGACTACAATGAGCAGTTCTTC
cdr3_aa: CASGAPRADYNEQFF

clone_size: NA
j_call: TRBJ1-2
d_call: NA
cdr3_length: 15
v_call: TRBV28
cdr3_nt: TGTGCCAGCAGTCCCTCTGGCAGGAACAATTATGGCTACACCTTC
cdr3_aa: CASSPSGRNNYGYTF

clone_size: NA
j_call: TRBJ2-7
d_call: NA
cdr3_length: 12
v_call: TRBV13
cdr3_nt: TGTGCCAGCAGATGGAGGGGCTACGAGCAGTACTTC
cdr3_aa: CASRWRGYEQYF

clone_size: NA
j_call: TRBJ1-5
d_call: NA
cdr3_length: 13
v_call: TRBV7-2
cdr3_nt: TGTGCCAGCAGCTTCGGGGTTCGCCAGCCCCAGCATTTT
cdr3_aa: CASSFGVRQPQHF

clone_size: once
j_call: TRBJ2-5
d_call: NA
cdr3_length: 15
v_call: TRBV4-2
cdr3_nt: TGTGCCAGCAGCCAGATCCGGGACTCTCAAGAGACCCAGTACTTC
cdr3_aa: CASSQIRDSQETQYF

clone_size: NA
j_call: TRBJ1-1
d_call: NA
cdr3_length: 17
v_call: TRBV19
cdr3_nt: TGTGCCAGTAGTATGTTGGGGGGAAACCCAGGGATCACTGAAGCTTTCTTT
cdr3_aa: CASSMLGGNPGITEAFF

clone_size: NA
j_call: TRBJ1-6
d_call: NA
cdr3_length: 12
v_call: TRBV15
cdr3_nt: TGTGCCACCAGCGCGGAGGTCCAACCCCTCCACTTT
cdr3_aa: CATSAEVQPLHF

clone_size: NA
j_call: TRBJ2-1
d_call: NA
cdr3_length: 16
v_call: TRBV27
cdr3_nt: TGTGCCAGCAGTTTAACAGCAGGGATTTACGACAATGAGCAGTTCTTC
cdr3_aa: CASSLTAGIYDNEQFF

clone_size: NA
j_call: TRBJ2-6
d_call: TRBD2
cdr3_length: 16
v_call: TRBV5-4
cdr3_nt: TGTGCCAGCAGAGGACTAGACTTCTCTGGGGCCAACGTCCTGACTTTC
cdr3_aa: CASRGLDFSGANVLTF

clone_size: NA
j_call: TRBJ1-4
d_call: TRBD1
cdr3_length: 16
v_call: TRBV28
cdr3_nt: TGTGCCAGCAGCTTAACCCCCGGGACAGGGGATGAAAAACTGTTTTTT
cdr3_aa: CASSLTPGTGDEKLFF

clone_size: NA
j_call: TRBJ2-7
d_call: TRBD2
cdr3_length: 16
v_call: TRBV19
cdr3_nt: TGTGCCAGTAGTATAGACCGGCTAGCGGGGGACCACGAGCAGTACTTC
cdr3_aa: CASSIDRLAGDHEQYF

clone_size: NA
j_call: TRBJ2-7
d_call: TRBD1
cdr3_length: 14
v_call: TRBV13
cdr3_nt: TGTGCCAGCAGTTTTACAGGGGGTTTTTACGAGCAGTACTTC
cdr3_aa: CASSFTGGFYEQYF

clone_size: NA
j_call: TRBJ2-5
d_call: NA
cdr3_length: 16
v_call: TRBV19
cdr3_nt: TGTGCCAGTAGTAGCCCAGGGGCCATTCTCGGGGAGACCCAGTACTTC
cdr3_aa: CASSSPGAILGETQYF

clone_size: NA
j_call: TRBJ1-2
d_call: NA
cdr3_length: 16
v_call: TRBV6-5
cdr3_nt: TGTGCCAGCAGTTGGGAGGCCGGCCCCATGAACTATGGCTACACCTTC
cdr3_aa: CASSWEAGPMNYGYTF

clone_size: NA
j_call: TRBJ1-4
d_call: TRBD1
cdr3_length: 16
v_call: TRBV9
cdr3_nt: TGTGCCAGCAGCGGTCGACAGGGGCTGTCTAATGAAAAACTGTTTTTT
cdr3_aa: CASSGRQGLSNEKLFF

clone_size: NA
j_call: TRBJ2-7
d_call: TRBD1
cdr3_length: 14
v_call: TRBV6-5
cdr3_nt: TGTGCCAGCAGCCGACAGGGGGTATCCCCCGAGCAGTACTTC
cdr3_aa: CASSRQGVSPEQYF

clone_size: NA
j_call: TRBJ1-4
d_call: TRBD1
cdr3_length: 15
v_call: TRBV10-3
cdr3_nt: TGTGCCATCAGTGAGTCGGACAGGGGTAATGAAAAACTGTTTTTT
cdr3_aa: CAISESDRGNEKLFF

clone_size: once
j_call: TRBJ1-6
d_call: TRBD1
cdr3_length: 16
v_call: TRBV7-8
cdr3_nt: TGTGCCAGCAGCCGCCGAGACAGGGGTCGGGGTTCACCCCTCCACTTT
cdr3_aa: CASSRRDRGRGSPLHF

clone_size: NA
j_call: TRBJ2-3
d_call: TRBD2
cdr3_length: 12
v_call: TRBV3-1/TRBV3-2
cdr3_nt: TGTGCCAGCAGCCTTAGCGGGCCTACGCAGTATTTT
cdr3_aa: CASSLSGPTQYF

clone_size: NA
j_call: TRBJ1-5
d_call: NA
cdr3_length: 19
v_call: TRBV2
cdr3_nt: TGTGCCAGCAGGCCGGTATCAGGGGTTGGGGCGTATAGCAATCAGCCCCAGCATTTT
cdr3_aa: CASRPVSGVGAYSNQPQHF

clone_size: NA
j_call: TRBJ1-1
d_call: TRBD1
cdr3_length: 17
v_call: TRBV28
cdr3_nt: TGTGCCAGCAGTCCACCTCCGGGACAGGGATGGCACACTGAAGCTTTCTTT
cdr3_aa: CASSPPPGQGWHTEAFF

clone_size: NA
j_call: TRBJ1-4
d_call: NA
cdr3_length: 13
v_call: TRBV5-1
cdr3_nt: TGCGCCAGCAGCTTGGTATCTAATGAAAAACTGTTTTTT
cdr3_aa: CASSLVSNEKLFF

clone_size: NA
j_call: TRBJ2-7
d_call: NA
cdr3_length: 13
v_call: TRBV24-1
cdr3_nt: TGTGCCACCAGCGGTAGGAGCTCCTACGAGCAGTACTTC
cdr3_aa: CATSGRSSYEQYF

clone_size: NA
j_call: TRBJ2-7
d_call: TRBD1
cdr3_length: 17
v_call: TRBV6-2/TRBV6-3
cdr3_nt: TGTGCCAGCAGTTACAAGCCCCCGGGACAGGGAGCCTACGAGCAGTACTTC
cdr3_aa: CASSYKPPGQGAYEQYF

clone_size: NA
j_call: TRBJ2-4
d_call: NA
cdr3_length: 14
v_call: TRBV28
cdr3_nt: TGTGCCAGCACTTGGGGGCTTAGCAAAAACATTCAGTACTTC
cdr3_aa: CASTWGLSKNIQYF

clone_size: NA
j_call: TRBJ2-1
d_call: TRBD2
cdr3_length: 15
v_call: TRBV9
cdr3_nt: TGTGCCAGCAGCGTGGGACTAGCGGGGAGGAATGAGCAGTTCTTC
cdr3_aa: CASSVGLAGRNEQFF

clone_size: NA
j_call: TRBJ2-5
d_call: NA
cdr3_length: 14
v_call: TRBV11-2
cdr3_nt: TGTGCCAGCAGCCCCCTGACAGGTCGAGGGACCCAGTACTTC
cdr3_aa: CASSPLTGRGTQYF

clone_size: NA
j_call: TRBJ2-3
d_call: NA
cdr3_length: 15
v_call: TRBV7-9
cdr3_nt: TGTGCCAGCAGCCCATACCCAAAACTAGAGGATACGCAGTATTTT
cdr3_aa: CASSPYPKLEDTQYF

clone_size: few
j_call: TRBJ2-3
d_call: TRBD2
cdr3_length: 15
v_call: TRBV6-5
cdr3_nt: TGTGCCAGCACCCCTAGGGCGGGAGTGCCAGATACGCAGTATTTT
cdr3_aa: CASTPRAGVPDTQYF

clone_size: NA
j_call: TRBJ2-4
d_call: TRBD1
cdr3_length: 19
v_call: TRBV16
cdr3_nt: TGTGCCAGCAGCCCCGCCGGAGTAGGGCAGGGGGTATCCAAAAACATTCAGTACTTC
cdr3_aa: CASSPAGVGQGVSKNIQYF

clone_size: NA
j_call: TRBJ1-5
d_call: NA
cdr3_length: 14
v_call: TRBV5-4
cdr3_nt: TGTGCCAGCAGCTTGGGCGGGGGAGGACAGCCCCAGCATTTT
cdr3_aa: CASSLGGGGQPQHF

clone_size: NA
j_call: TRBJ1-1
d_call: TRBD1
cdr3_length: 14
v_call: TRBV6-6
cdr3_nt: TGTGCCAGCAGTTCGGGACAGGAGGTCGCTGAAGCTTTCTTT
cdr3_aa: CASSSGQEVAEAFF

clone_size: few
j_call: TRBJ1-2
d_call: TRBD1
cdr3_length: 14
v_call: TRBV5-1
cdr3_nt: TGCGCCAGCAGCTTGGATATCAGGGGGCAAGGCTACACCTTC
cdr3_aa: CASSLDIRGQGYTF

clone_size: NA
j_call: TRBJ2-5
d_call: NA
cdr3_length: 14
v_call: TRBV4-3
cdr3_nt: TGCGCCAGCAGCCAAGGTACGGGTTTGGAGACCCAGTACTTC
cdr3_aa: CASSQGTGLETQYF

clone_size: NA
j_call: TRBJ2-1
d_call: NA
cdr3_length: 15
v_call: TRBV24-1
cdr3_nt: TGTGCCACCAGTGATTTGAAAGGGGGTATCAATGAGCAGTTCTTC
cdr3_aa: CATSDLKGGINEQFF

clone_size: NA
j_call: TRBJ2-1
d_call: NA
cdr3_length: 15
v_call: TRBV7-2
cdr3_nt: TGTGCCAGCAGCCTATGGGGGGACAGCCTCATCGAGCAGTTCTTC
cdr3_aa: CASSLWGDSLIEQFF

clone_size: NA
j_call: TRBJ2-7
d_call: NA
cdr3_length: 15
v_call: TRBV12-2
cdr3_nt: TGTGCAAGTCGCCCCAGGATGAGGGCGGCCTACGAGCAGTACTTC
cdr3_aa: CASRPRMRAAYEQYF

clone_size: NA
j_call: TRBJ2-7
d_call: TRBD1
cdr3_length: 13
v_call: TRBV18
cdr3_nt: TGTGCCAGCTCACCGGGACAGGTAAACGAGCAGTACTTC
cdr3_aa: CASSPGQVNEQYF